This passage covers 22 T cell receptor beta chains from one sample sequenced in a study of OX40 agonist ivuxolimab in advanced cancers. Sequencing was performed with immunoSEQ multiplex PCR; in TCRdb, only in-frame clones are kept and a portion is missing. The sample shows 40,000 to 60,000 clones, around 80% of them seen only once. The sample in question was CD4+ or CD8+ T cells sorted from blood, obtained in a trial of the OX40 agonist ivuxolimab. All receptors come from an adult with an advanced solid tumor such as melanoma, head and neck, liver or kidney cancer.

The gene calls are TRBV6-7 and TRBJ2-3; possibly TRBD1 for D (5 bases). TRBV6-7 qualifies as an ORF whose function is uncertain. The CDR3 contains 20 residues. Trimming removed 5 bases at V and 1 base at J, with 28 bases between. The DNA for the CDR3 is TGTGCCAGCAGTGACCTCCCGCAGGGTCCTATAAACGGGCGCACAGATACGCAGTATTTT. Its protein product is CASSDLPQGPINGRTDTQYF.

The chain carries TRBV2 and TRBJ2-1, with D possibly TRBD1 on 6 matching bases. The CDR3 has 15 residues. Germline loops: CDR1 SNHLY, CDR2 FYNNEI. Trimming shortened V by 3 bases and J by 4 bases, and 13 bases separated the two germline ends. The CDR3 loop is CASSEPGRGYNEQFF. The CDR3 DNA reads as TGTGCCAGCAGTGAGCCTGGCAGGGGATACAATGAGCAGTTCTTC.

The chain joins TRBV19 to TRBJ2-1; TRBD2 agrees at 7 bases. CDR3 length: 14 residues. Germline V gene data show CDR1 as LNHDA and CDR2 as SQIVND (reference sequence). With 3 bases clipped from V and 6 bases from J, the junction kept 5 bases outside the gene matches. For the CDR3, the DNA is TGTGCCAGTAGTATGTGGGAGGGAGGCAATGAGCAGTTCTTC. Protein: CASSMWEGGNEQFF. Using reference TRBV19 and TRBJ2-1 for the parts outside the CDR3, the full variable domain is DGGITQSPKYLFRKEGQNVTLSCEQNLNHDAMYWYRQDPGQGLRLIYYSQIVNDFQKGDIAEGYSVSREKKESFPLTVTSAQKNPTAFYLCASSMWEGGNEQFFGPGTRLTVL.

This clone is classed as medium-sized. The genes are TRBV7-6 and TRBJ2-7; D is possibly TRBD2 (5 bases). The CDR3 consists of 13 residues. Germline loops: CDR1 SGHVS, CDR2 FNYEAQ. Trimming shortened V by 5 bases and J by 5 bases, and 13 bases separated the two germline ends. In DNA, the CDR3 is TGTGCCAGCAGCCAGAGGGCGGCAGACGAGCAGTACTTC. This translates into CASSQRAADEQYF.

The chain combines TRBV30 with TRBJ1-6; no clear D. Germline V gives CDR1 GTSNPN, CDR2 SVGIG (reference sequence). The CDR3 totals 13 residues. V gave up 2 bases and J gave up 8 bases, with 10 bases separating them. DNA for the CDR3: TGTGCCTGGAGTCTAGAGGAGGATTCACCCCTCCACTTT. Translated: CAWSLEEDSPLHF. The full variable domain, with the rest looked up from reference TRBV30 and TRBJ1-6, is SQTIHQWPATLVQPVGSPLSLECTVEGTSNPNLYWYRQAAGRGLQLLFYSVGIGQISSEVPQNLSASRPQDRQFILSSKKLLLSDSGFYLCAWSLEEDSPLHFGNGTRLTVT.

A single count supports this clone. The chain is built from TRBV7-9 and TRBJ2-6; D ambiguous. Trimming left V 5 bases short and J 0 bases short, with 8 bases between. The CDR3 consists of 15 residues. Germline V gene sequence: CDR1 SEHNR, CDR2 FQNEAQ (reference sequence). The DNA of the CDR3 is TGTGCCAGCAGCGACCTAGACTCTGGGGCCAACGTCCTGACTTTC. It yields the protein CASSDLDSGANVLTF.

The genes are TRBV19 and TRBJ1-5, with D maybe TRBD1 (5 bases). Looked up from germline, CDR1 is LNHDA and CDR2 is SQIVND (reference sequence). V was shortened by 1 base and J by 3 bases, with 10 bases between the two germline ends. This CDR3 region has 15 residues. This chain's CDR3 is CASSIGSGPNQPQHF. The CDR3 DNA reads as TGTGCCAGTAGTATAGGTTCGGGGCCCAATCAGCCCCAGCATTTT.

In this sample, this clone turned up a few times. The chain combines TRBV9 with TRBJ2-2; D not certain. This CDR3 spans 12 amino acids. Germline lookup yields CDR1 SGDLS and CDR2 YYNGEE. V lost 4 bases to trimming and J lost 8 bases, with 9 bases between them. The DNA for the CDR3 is TGTGCCAGCAGCATGACCCGAGGGGAGCTGTTTTTT. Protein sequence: CASSMTRGELFF.

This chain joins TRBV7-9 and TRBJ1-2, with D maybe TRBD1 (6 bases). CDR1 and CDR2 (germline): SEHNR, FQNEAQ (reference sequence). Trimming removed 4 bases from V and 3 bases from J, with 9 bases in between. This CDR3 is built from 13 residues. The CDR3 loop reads CASSSGEDYGYTF. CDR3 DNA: TGTGCCAGCAGCTCAGGGGAGGACTATGGCTACACCTTC.

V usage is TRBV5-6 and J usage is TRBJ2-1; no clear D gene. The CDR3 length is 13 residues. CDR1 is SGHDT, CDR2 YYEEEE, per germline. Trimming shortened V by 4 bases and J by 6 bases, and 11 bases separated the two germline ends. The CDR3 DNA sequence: TGTGCCAGCAGCCGATTACCTACCAATGAGCAGTTCTTC. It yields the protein CASSRLPTNEQFF.

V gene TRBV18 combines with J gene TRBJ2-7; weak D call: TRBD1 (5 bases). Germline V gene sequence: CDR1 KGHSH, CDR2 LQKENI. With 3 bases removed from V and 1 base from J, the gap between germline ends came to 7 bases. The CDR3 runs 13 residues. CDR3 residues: CASSPTESYEQYF. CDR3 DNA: TGTGCCAGCTCACCGACAGAGTCCTACGAGCAGTACTTC.

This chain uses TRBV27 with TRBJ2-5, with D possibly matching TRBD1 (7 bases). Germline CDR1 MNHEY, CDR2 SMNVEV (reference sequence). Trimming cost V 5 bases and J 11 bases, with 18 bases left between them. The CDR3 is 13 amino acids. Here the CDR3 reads CASSNPGGREQYF. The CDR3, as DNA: TGTGCCAGCAGTAATCCAGGGGGTCGGGAGCAGTACTTC.

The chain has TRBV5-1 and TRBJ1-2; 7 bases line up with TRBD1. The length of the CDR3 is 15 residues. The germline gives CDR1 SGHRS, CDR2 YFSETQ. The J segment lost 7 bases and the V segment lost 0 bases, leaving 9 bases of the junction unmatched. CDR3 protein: CASSLVTGTHGGYTF. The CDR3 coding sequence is TGCGCCAGCAGCTTGGTGACAGGGACTCATGGTGGCTACACCTTC.

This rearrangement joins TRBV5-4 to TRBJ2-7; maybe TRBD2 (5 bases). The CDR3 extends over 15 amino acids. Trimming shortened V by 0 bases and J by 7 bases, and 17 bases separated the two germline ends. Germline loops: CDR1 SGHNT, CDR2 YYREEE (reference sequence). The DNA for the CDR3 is TGTGCCAGCAGCTTGGTTGGCGCAGGCTCGGGGGAGCAGTACTTC. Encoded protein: CASSLVGAGSGEQYF. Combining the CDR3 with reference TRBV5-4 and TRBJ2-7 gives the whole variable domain ETGVTQSPTHLIKTRGQQVTLRCSSQSGHNTVSWYQQALGQGPQFIFQYYREEENGRGNFPPRFSGLQFPNYSSELNVNALELDDSALYLCASSLVGAGSGEQYFGPGTRLTVT.

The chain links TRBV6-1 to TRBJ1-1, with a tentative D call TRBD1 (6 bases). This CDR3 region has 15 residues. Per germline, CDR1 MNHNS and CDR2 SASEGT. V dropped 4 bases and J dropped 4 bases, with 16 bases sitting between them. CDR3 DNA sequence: TGTGCCAGCAGTGGGGTGGGGGGCGCAGCCACTGAAGCTTTCTTT. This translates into CASSGVGGAATEAFF.

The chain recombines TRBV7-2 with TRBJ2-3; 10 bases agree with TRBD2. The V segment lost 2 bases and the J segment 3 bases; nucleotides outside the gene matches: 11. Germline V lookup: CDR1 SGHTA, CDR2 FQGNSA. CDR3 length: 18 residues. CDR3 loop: CASSLSYPAGGPTDTQYF. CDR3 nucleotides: TGTGCCAGCAGCTTATCGTATCCAGCGGGAGGGCCGACAGATACGCAGTATTTT. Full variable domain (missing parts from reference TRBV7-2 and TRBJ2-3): GAGVSQSPSNKVTEKGKDVELRCDPISGHTALYWYRQSLGQGLEFLIYFQGNSAPDKSGLPSDRFSAERTGGSVSTLTIQRTQQEDSAVYLCASSLSYPAGGPTDTQYFGPGTRLTVL.

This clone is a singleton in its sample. CDR3 in DNA: TGTGCCACCTCTATTGAGGGAGTTCGAGATAGTACCGAAGCTTTCTTT. As protein: CATSIEGVRDSTEAFF. The chain employs TRBV25-1 and TRBJ1-1; D unresolved. Trimming left V 10 bases short and J 8 bases short, with 29 bases between. Germline V gene data show CDR1 as MGHDK and CDR2 as SYGVNS. The CDR3 is 16 residues long.

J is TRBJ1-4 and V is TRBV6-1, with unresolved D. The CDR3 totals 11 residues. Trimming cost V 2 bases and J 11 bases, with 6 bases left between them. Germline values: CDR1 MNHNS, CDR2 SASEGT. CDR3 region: CASSERAKLFF. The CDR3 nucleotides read TGTGCCAGCAGTGAAAGGGCGAAACTGTTTTTT.

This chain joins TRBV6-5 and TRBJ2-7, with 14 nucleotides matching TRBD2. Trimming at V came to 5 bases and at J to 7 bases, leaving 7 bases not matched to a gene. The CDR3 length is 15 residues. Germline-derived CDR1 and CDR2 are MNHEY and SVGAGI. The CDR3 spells CASSRLAGGPEEQYF. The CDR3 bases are TGTGCCAGCAGTAGACTAGCGGGAGGGCCGGAGGAGCAGTACTTC.

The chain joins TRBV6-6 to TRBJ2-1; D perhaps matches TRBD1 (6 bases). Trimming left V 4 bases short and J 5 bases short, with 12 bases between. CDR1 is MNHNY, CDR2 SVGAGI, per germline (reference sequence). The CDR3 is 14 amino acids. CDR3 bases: TGTGCCAGCAGTTCAGGGGCCAGTCACAATGAGCAGTTCTTC. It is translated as CASSSGASHNEQFF.

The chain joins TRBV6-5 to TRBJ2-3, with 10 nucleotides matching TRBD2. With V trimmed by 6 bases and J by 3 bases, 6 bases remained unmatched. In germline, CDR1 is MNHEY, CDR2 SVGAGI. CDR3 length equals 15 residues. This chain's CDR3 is CASSYQAGGTDTQYF. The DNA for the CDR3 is TGTGCCAGCAGCTATCAAGCGGGAGGGACAGATACGCAGTATTTT.

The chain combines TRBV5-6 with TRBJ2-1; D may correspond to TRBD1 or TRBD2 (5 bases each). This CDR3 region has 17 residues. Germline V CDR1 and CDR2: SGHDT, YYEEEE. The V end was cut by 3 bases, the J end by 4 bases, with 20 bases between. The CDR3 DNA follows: TGTGCCAGCAGCTGGGGCGGAGGCCGACCGGGGTACAATGAGCAGTTCTTC. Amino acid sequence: CASSWGGGRPGYNEQFF.